The table lists the clone carrying this T cell receptor beta chain with a count of one. Measured with immunoSEQ multiplex PCR; TCRdb has only the in-frame clones, and not every one. The sample shows over 45,000 clones, approximately 71% of them seen only once. The data were obtained in a study of T cell clones after liver transplantation. Across the whole study: Samples came from ITN030ST, which attempted immunosuppression withdrawal within 2 years of liver transplantation. Standard immunosuppression, with no induction, continued until 12-24 months after transplant.

Thawed unstimulated PBMCs were FACS-sorted by CD3, CD4 and CD8 into two populations. CDR1 and CDR2 (germline): SNHLY, FYNNEI. CDR3 length: 13 residues. V gave up 7 bases and J gave up 8 bases, with 14 bases separating them. The source of this sequence is a human patient who received a liver transplant. Some of these T cells may belong to the graft donor. The sequenced sample was CD4+ T cells from blood, obtained about 56 months after liver transplant. V and J are TRBV2 and TRBJ2-2, with D perhaps TRBD2 (5 bases). The CDR3 sequence is CASTYRGEGELFF. As DNA, the CDR3 is TGTGCCAGCACCTACCGGGGAGAGGGGGAGCTGTTTTTT.